This paragraph covers one T cell receptor (beta chain) sequence. The sort gate was single viable CD3+CD4+CD8-CD45RO+ cells for memory CD4+ T cells. The data were taken from a study of memory CD4+ T cells and cytomegalovirus serostatus. Only in-frame clones appear in the TCRdb table, and some are missing; sequencing was by immunoSEQ multiplex PCR. The sample has around 40,000 clones, roughly 77% seen once. This CDR3 has 16 residues. Germline V gene data show CDR1 as KGHSH and CDR2 as LQKENI. Trimming removed 3 bases at V and 0 bases at J, with 12 bases between. This chain connects TRBV18 to TRBJ1-3; tentative D call: TRBD1 (5 bases). Sequencing used memory CD4+ T cells from blood. The origin of this receptor is an adult in good health and CMV-seronegative. The CDR3 DNA reads as TGTGCCAGCTCACCCTTCGACAGTTCCTCTGGAAACACCATATATTTT. Translated: CASSPFDSSSGNTIYF.